This T cell receptor (beta chain) is drawn from a study of T cells in Graves' hyperthyroidism and ophthalmopathy. On this clonotype itself: An end of the junction does not agree with germline; a read error may underlie this.

The CDR3 runs 13 residues. RNA transcripts yielded amplified TCR beta CDR3 regions. TCR CDR3 regions were first amplified by RT-PCR with HTBI primers. Via MiXCR, TCRdb re-called the multiplex PCR reads, giving one row per CDR3 protein. The table lists about 600,000 distinct CDR3 sequences, 15% to 20% of them singletons. The sequencing sample was made of blood. The chain links TRBV12-3 or TRBV12-4 to TRBJ2-2; possible D gene TRBD2, 6 bases. The source is a woman between 40 and 50 years old with Graves' ophthalmopathy. The CDR3 DNA is TGTGCCGGCAGTGCGGTCCGAGGAGGGGAACTGTTTTTT. Protein product: CAGSAVRGGELFF.